A single sample gave rise to the 14 T cell receptor beta chains below, sequenced in a study of T cell responses to AZD1222 COVID-19 vaccine. The protocol was immunoSEQ multiplex PCR, while the TCRdb copy is restricted to in-frame clones and leaves out a portion. Among around 60,000 clones listed, under 95% were seen once. Specimen: peripheral blood, collected 28 days after the second dose of the MenACWY control vaccine. These receptors originate from an adult who received the MenACWY meningococcal vaccine as a control.

This clone was observed once. V is TRBV4-1 and J is TRBJ2-7; 7 bases are a match to TRBD2. Trimming took 4 bases from V and 4 from J; bases not matched to a gene: 10. This CDR3 is built from 15 residues. Germline lookup yields CDR1 MGHRA and CDR2 YSYEKL. This CDR3 reads CASSPRLAELYEQYF. CDR3 in DNA: TGCGCCAGCAGCCCTCGGCTAGCGGAACTTTACGAGCAGTACTTC.

V usage is TRBV6-5 and J usage is TRBJ1-1; D is uncertain. V lost 8 bases and J lost 0, with 10 bases in between. Germline CDR1 is MNHEY and CDR2 is SVGAGI. The CDR3 contains 13 residues. The CDR3 DNA reads TGTGCCAGCCTAGACGGAATGAACACTGAAGCTTTCTTT. It specifies CASLDGMNTEAFF.

The chain is built from TRBV19 and TRBJ2-2; D not resolved. The ends were cut back, 2 bases at V and 4 bases at J, with 8 bases in the middle. Germline V gene lookup returns CDR1 LNHDA and CDR2 SQIVND (reference sequence). The CDR3 is made up of 14 amino acids. The DNA of the CDR3 is TGTGCCAGTAGTATATCGCCTGGCACCGGGGAGCTGTTTTTT. Translation gives CASSISPGTGELFF.

This clone was counted once. The chain recombines TRBV15 with TRBJ1-3; TRBD1 is a possible D gene (6 bases). The CDR3 runs to 16 residues. Germline values: CDR1 LNHNV, CDR2 YYDKDF (reference sequence). Trimming pared 9 bases from V and 2 bases from J, leaving 20 bases between. CDR3 sequence reads: CATGGGRNSAGNTIYF. The DNA for the CDR3 is TGTGCCACGGGCGGGGGGCGCAATTCGGCTGGAAACACCATATATTTT.

The chain carries TRBV11-2 and TRBJ2-2, with unresolved D. Germline loops: CDR1 SGHAT, CDR2 FQNNGV. This CDR3 has 15 amino acids. Trimming stripped 5 bases from V and 4 bases from J, with 14 bases between. The CDR3 region is CASSLKVGSTGELFF. CDR3 DNA sequence: TGTGCCAGCAGCCTCAAAGTTGGGTCCACCGGGGAGCTGTTTTTT.

The chain employs TRBV7-3 and TRBJ2-2; D is ambiguous. V was cut by 1 base and J by 6 bases, with 15 bases left in between. The CDR3 totals 16 residues. CDR1 and CDR2 from the germline V gene are SGHTA and FQGTGA. The CDR3 protein is CASSLMGTTNAGELFF. The CDR3 DNA reads as TGTGCCAGCAGCTTAATGGGTACGACCAACGCCGGGGAGCTGTTTTTT.

This clone was seen only once. This chain joins TRBV11-2 and TRBJ2-1; D not certain. In germline, CDR1 is SGHAT, CDR2 FQNNGV. The CDR3 spans 18 residues. Trimming stripped 4 bases from V and 0 bases from J, with 19 bases between. This chain's CDR3 is CASSSAPSLVFSYNEQFF. The CDR3 DNA follows: TGTGCCAGCAGCTCAGCCCCGTCCCTCGTATTCTCCTACAATGAGCAGTTCTTC.

V usage is TRBV11-3 and J usage is TRBJ1-3, with TRBD1 as a possible D gene (5 bases). CDR3 length: 15 amino acids. In germline, CDR1 is SGHNT, CDR2 YENEEA. The V and J ends lost 4 bases and 0 bases respectively, with 10 bases between them. CDR3 sequence: CASSSGADSGNTIYF. The CDR3 bases are TGTGCCAGCAGCTCCGGGGCCGACTCTGGAAACACCATATATTTT.

The J gene is TRBJ1-1, the V gene TRBV27; TRBD1 matches at 8 bases. CDR3 length equals 14 residues. V dropped 2 bases and J dropped 4; count of bases not matched to a gene: 3. CDR1 and CDR2 (germline): MNHEY, SMNVEV (reference sequence). In DNA, the CDR3 is TGTGCCAGCAGTTTACGACAGGGGCCCACTGAAGCTTTCTTT. This translates into CASSLRQGPTEAFF.

The gene calls are TRBV6-5 and TRBJ1-3; TRBD1 aligns across 7 bases. Germline V lookup: CDR1 MNHEY, CDR2 SVGAGI. V lost 6 bases and J lost 0; bases outside the gene matches: 2. The CDR3 covers 14 residues. In DNA, the CDR3 is TGTGCCAGCAGGGGGACAGCCTCTGGAAACACCATATATTTT. It codes for CASRGTASGNTIYF.

V is TRBV7-8 and J is TRBJ1-1, with D possibly TRBD1 on 5 matching bases. The V end lost 1 base, the J end lost 3 bases, and 18 bases lay between the germline ends. The CDR3 is 17 amino acids. Germline V gene sequence: CDR1 SGHVS, CDR2 FQNEAQ. CDR3 nucleotides: TGTGCCAGCAGCTTAGTTCCGTATGGGGGACTTGACACTGAAGCTTTCTTT. Amino acids: CASSLVPYGGLDTEAFF. The complete variable domain, with remaining parts taken from reference TRBV7-8 and TRBJ1-1, reads GAGVSQSPRYKVAKRGQDVALRCDPISGHVSLFWYQQALGQGPEFLTYFQNEAQLDKSGLPSDRFFAERPEGSVSTLKIQRTQQEDSAVYLCASSLVPYGGLDTEAFFGQGTRLTVV.

The chain recombines TRBV5-4 with TRBJ2-7; D is uncertain. Trimming removed 3 bases at V and 3 bases at J, with 4 bases between. CDR1 and CDR2 (germline): SGHNT, YYREEE (reference sequence). CDR3 length: 11 amino acids. DNA of the CDR3: TGTGCCAGCAGCTCCAACTACGAGCAGTACTTC. Translation: CASSSNYEQYF. The complete variable domain, with remaining parts taken from reference TRBV5-4 and TRBJ2-7, reads ETGVTQSPTHLIKTRGQQVTLRCSSQSGHNTVSWYQQALGQGPQFIFQYYREEENGRGNFPPRFSGLQFPNYSSELNVNALELDDSALYLCASSSNYEQYFGPGTRLTVT.

V is TRBV19 and J is TRBJ2-2; 7 bases agree with TRBD2. The CDR3 has 16 residues. CDR1 and CDR2 (germline): LNHDA, SQIVND (reference sequence). Losses at the gene ends were 0 bases for V and 5 bases for J; bases not matched to a gene: 6. CDR3 nucleotide sequence: TGTGCCAGTAGTATAGAGGGCGGGAGCTCGACCGGGGAGCTGTTTTTT. Amino acid sequence: CASSIEGGSSTGELFF. The complete variable domain, with remaining parts taken from reference TRBV19 and TRBJ2-2, reads DGGITQSPKYLFRKEGQNVTLSCEQNLNHDAMYWYRQDPGQGLRLIYYSQIVNDFQKGDIAEGYSVSREKKESFPLTVTSAQKNPTAFYLCASSIEGGSSTGELFFGEGSRLTVL.

This clone was observed a few times. The chain recombines TRBV3-1 (or the pseudogene TRBV3-2) with TRBJ1-1; D is perhaps TRBD1 (5 bases). The CDR3 is 15 residues long. The V end lost 4 bases, the J end lost 1 base, and 13 bases lay between the germline ends. The germline gives CDR1 LGHDT, CDR2 YNNKEL (reference sequence). The CDR3 spells CASSPQTRGNTEAFF. The CDR3 coding sequence is TGTGCCAGCAGCCCCCAGACGAGGGGGAACACTGAAGCTTTCTTT.